What follows are 9 T cell receptor beta chains derived from one specimen sequenced in a study of blood T cell repertoires in COVID-19. The data were produced by immunoSEQ multiplex PCR, yet TCRdb's version contains in-frame clones alone and is incomplete. Found here are about 170,000 clones, about 74% of them singletons; the top ten hold about 3%. The specimen was peripheral blood. Every receptor here comes from a woman older than 75 with acute or convalescent COVID-19.

The rearrangement joins TRBV9 to TRBJ1-2; 7 nucleotides match TRBD1. Unmatched junction bases numbered 5, after V lost 7 bases and J lost 5 bases. The CDR3 runs 12 residues. Germline lookup yields CDR1 SGDLS and CDR2 YYNGEE. DNA of the CDR3: TGTGCCAGCGACAGGGTCGGTTATGGCTACACCTTC. Encoded protein: CASDRVGYGYTF.

The rearrangement links TRBV3-1 (or the pseudogene TRBV3-2) to TRBJ2-1; D gene uncertain. The germline gives CDR1 LGHDT, CDR2 YNNKEL (reference sequence). The length of the CDR3 is 11 residues. V was clipped by 0 bases and J by 12 bases, with 6 bases between them. The CDR3 here is CASSQETGQFF. The CDR3 nucleotides are TGTGCCAGCAGCCAAGAAACTGGGCAGTTCTTC.

The chain is built from TRBV7-9 and TRBJ2-5; 7 nucleotides match TRBD1. J lost 5 bases, V lost 4 bases, and 10 bases had no gene match. CDR1 and CDR2 from the germline V gene are SEHNR and FQNEAQ (reference sequence). The CDR3 length is 15 residues. The CDR3 loop reads CASSSPQGSAETQYF. The CDR3 DNA sequence: TGTGCCAGCAGCTCACCACAGGGGTCGGCGGAGACCCAGTACTTC.

This clone was counted a few times. This sequence joins TRBV18 and TRBJ1-1; 8 nucleotides line up with TRBD1. V lost 4 bases and J lost 0; bases outside the gene matches: 4. Germline V gene data show CDR1 as KGHSH and CDR2 as LQKENI. The CDR3 totals 15 residues. The CDR3 nucleotides are TGTGCCAGCTCACGTGGACAGGGAATGAACACTGAAGCTTTCTTT. Protein: CASSRGQGMNTEAFF.

The CDR3 bases are TGTGCCAGCATTCCCGGGGGGGGCTCTGGAAACACCATATATTTT. Its translation: CASIPGGGSGNTIYF. The V and J genes are TRBV6-5 and TRBJ1-3; tentatively, D is TRBD1 (5 bases). Germline V gene sequence: CDR1 MNHEY, CDR2 SVGAGI. V dropped 7 bases and J dropped 0 bases, with 13 bases sitting between them. This CDR3 region has 15 residues.

The chain employs TRBV5-1 and TRBJ1-2, with D maybe TRBD1 (5 bases). Germline CDR1 is SGHRS and CDR2 is YFSETQ. Trimming removed 4 bases from V and 13 bases from J, with 17 bases in between. The CDR3 has 12 amino acids. The CDR3 protein is CASSIGDSSGTF. The CDR3 coding sequence is TGCGCCAGCAGCATTGGGGACTCGTCCGGCACCTTC.

The V call is TRBV18, the J call TRBJ2-4; the D gene is possibly TRBD1 (5 bases). Per the germline V gene, CDR1 is KGHSH and CDR2 is LQKENI. Trimming removed 6 bases from V and 5 bases from J, with 14 bases in between. This CDR3 region has 14 residues. Here the CDR3 DNA reads TGTGCCAGCTCCCCTACAGGATTCGAAAACATTCAGTACTTC. This encodes CASSPTGFENIQYF.

The V call is TRBV19, the J call TRBJ1-5; perhaps TRBD1 as D (5 bases). Germline assignment: CDR1 LNHDA and CDR2 SQIVND (reference sequence). V was trimmed by 3 bases and J by 1 base, leaving 10 bases between them. CDR3 size: 15 residues. The CDR3 spells CASSIWGGSNQPQHF. The CDR3 bases are TGTGCCAGTAGTATTTGGGGGGGAAGCAATCAGCCCCAGCATTTT. Based on the CDR3 plus reference TRBV19 and TRBJ1-5, the full variable domain is DGGITQSPKYLFRKEGQNVTLSCEQNLNHDAMYWYRQDPGQGLRLIYYSQIVNDFQKGDIAEGYSVSREKKESFPLTVTSAQKNPTAFYLCASSIWGGSNQPQHFGDGTRLSIL.

This chain joins TRBV6-5 and TRBJ1-3; no reliable D call. Germline loops: CDR1 MNHEY, CDR2 SVGAGI. CDR3 length equals 15 residues. V was trimmed by 2 bases and J by 4 bases, leaving 12 bases between them. CDR3 nucleotides: TGTGCCAGCAGTTACACCCCCCTGAGGGGAAACACCATATATTTT. The encoded protein is CASSYTPLRGNTIYF.